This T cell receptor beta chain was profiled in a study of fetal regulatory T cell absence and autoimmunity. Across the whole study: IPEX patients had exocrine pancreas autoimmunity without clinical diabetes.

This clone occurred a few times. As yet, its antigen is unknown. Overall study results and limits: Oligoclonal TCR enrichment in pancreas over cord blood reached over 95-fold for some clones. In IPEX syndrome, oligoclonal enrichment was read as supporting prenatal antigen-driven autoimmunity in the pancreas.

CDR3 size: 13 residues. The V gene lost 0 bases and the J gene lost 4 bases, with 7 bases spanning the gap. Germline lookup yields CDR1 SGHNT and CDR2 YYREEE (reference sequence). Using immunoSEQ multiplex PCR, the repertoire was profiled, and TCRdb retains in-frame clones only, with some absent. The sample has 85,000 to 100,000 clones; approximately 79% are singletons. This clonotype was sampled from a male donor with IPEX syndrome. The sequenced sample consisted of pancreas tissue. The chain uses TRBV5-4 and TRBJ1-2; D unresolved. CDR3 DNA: TGTGCCAGCAGCTTGGGTACAGCCTATGGCTACACCTTC. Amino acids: CASSLGTAYGYTF.